Each of the 26 T cell receptor beta chains below was sequenced from the same sample in a study of blood T cell repertoires in COVID-19. Clones were read by immunoSEQ multiplex PCR, and TCRdb kept only the in-frame ones, dropping some. The table lists some 200,000 clones, roughly 79% of them singletons, with approximately 6.9% in the top ten. Material: peripheral blood. Receptor source: a human donor with acute or convalescent COVID-19. The donor label of this sample is uncertain.

This chain uses TRBV11-2 with TRBJ2-3, with D perhaps matching TRBD1 (6 bases). Trimming shortened V by 5 bases and J by 7 bases, and 13 bases separated the two germline ends. CDR3 length equals 13 residues. Germline assignment: CDR1 SGHAT and CDR2 FQNNGV. For the CDR3, the DNA is TGTGCCAGCAGCCATTACAGGGTGAATACGCAGTATTTT. Residues: CASSHYRVNTQYF.

The J gene is TRBJ1-1, the V gene TRBV18; tentatively, D is TRBD1 (6 bases). Trimming took off 0 bases at V and 0 bases at J, with 11 bases between the two ends. This CDR3 spans 16 amino acids. CDR1 is KGHSH, CDR2 LQKENI, per germline. The CDR3: CASSPPKQGMNTEAFF. The CDR3 DNA reads as TGTGCCAGCTCACCACCCAAACAGGGTATGAACACTGAAGCTTTCTTT.

The chain employs TRBV29-1 and TRBJ1-1; possibly TRBD1 for D (5 bases). CDR1 and CDR2 from the germline V gene are SQVTM and ANQGSEA. V gave up 6 bases and J gave up 0 bases, with 11 bases separating them. This CDR3 contains 13 residues. The chain's CDR3 is CSVGARVNTEAFF. The CDR3 coding sequence is TGCAGCGTCGGCGCCAGGGTGAACACTGAAGCTTTCTTT.

The gene calls are TRBV11-3 and TRBJ2-1; TRBD2 aligns across 10 bases. The length of the CDR3 is 16 residues. Germline V lookup: CDR1 SGHNT, CDR2 YENEEA. V was pared by 6 bases and J by 4 bases, with 9 bases of the junction left unmatched. CDR3 protein: CASSFTGTSAYNEQFF. CDR3 nucleotides: TGTGCCAGCAGTTTTACCGGGACTAGCGCTTACAATGAGCAGTTCTTC.

This clone was recorded only once. The V gene is TRBV6-5, the J gene TRBJ1-4, with D perhaps TRBD1 (6 bases). The V end lost 0 bases, the J end lost 7 bases, and 12 bases lay between the germline ends. CDR3 length: 15 amino acids. CDR1 and CDR2 (germline): MNHEY, SVGAGI. The CDR3 DNA sequence: TGTGCCAGCAGTTACTCGAATTTAGGGGGTGAAAAACTGTTTTTT. Translation: CASSYSNLGGEKLFF.

This clone has only a few counts. The rearrangement uses TRBV19 and TRBJ2-7; 8 bases agree with TRBD2. The length of the CDR3 is 14 residues. Trimming at V came to 6 bases and at J to 1 base, leaving 5 bases not matched to a gene. Germline V gene sequence: CDR1 LNHDA, CDR2 SQIVND (reference sequence). The CDR3 sequence is CASRAGGPSYEQYF. CDR3 nucleotide sequence: TGTGCCAGTAGGGCGGGAGGCCCTTCCTACGAGCAGTACTTC.

The table lists this clone with a count of one. This sequence joins TRBV29-1 and TRBJ1-3; 8 nucleotides match TRBD1. This CDR3 contains 16 residues. J was trimmed by 0 bases and V by 1 base; bases with no gene match: 5. In germline, CDR1 is SQVTM, CDR2 ANQGSEA. This CDR3 is CSVEGGQASSGNTIYF. The CDR3 nucleotides are TGCAGCGTTGAAGGGGGACAGGCGAGCTCTGGAAACACCATATATTTT.

This clone appeared once. J is TRBJ2-3 and V is TRBV30; no clear D. Deletions cut 1 base from V and 5 bases from J, with 4 bases between. Per the germline V gene, CDR1 is GTSNPN and CDR2 is SVGIG (reference sequence). The CDR3 spans 11 residues. The CDR3, as DNA: TGTGCCTGGAGTGATCAAGATACGCAGTATTTT. It codes for CAWSDQDTQYF.

The genes are TRBV5-6 and TRBJ2-3; TRBD1 is a possible D gene (5 bases). The CDR3 sequence is 16 residues long. Germline V lookup: CDR1 SGHDT, CDR2 YYEEEE. V lost 0 bases and J lost 1, with 12 bases in between. This CDR3 is CASSLEGQRRTDTQYF. The CDR3, as DNA: TGTGCCAGCAGCTTGGAGGGGCAGAGACGCACAGATACGCAGTATTTT.

This clone was seen a handful of times. V gene TRBV11-2 combines with J gene TRBJ1-4; 7 nucleotides match TRBD1. There are 17 residues in the CDR3. Trimming cost V 0 bases and J 0 bases; bases outside gene matches: 4. Per germline, CDR1 SGHAT and CDR2 FQNNGV. CDR3 nucleotides: TGTGCCAGCAGCTTAGATCGGGGGACAGCAACTAATGAAAAACTGTTTTTT. Translated, it gives CASSLDRGTATNEKLFF.

The V gene is TRBV7-9, the J gene TRBJ2-3, with TRBD2 matching over 10 bases. Trimming cost V 1 base and J 6 bases; bases outside gene matches: 4. The CDR3 totals 15 residues. CDR1 and CDR2 from the germline V gene are SEHNR and FQNEAQ (reference sequence). CDR3 loop: CASSLGSGRGDTQYF. As DNA, the CDR3 is TGTGCCAGCAGCTTAGGAAGCGGGAGGGGCGATACGCAGTATTTT.

The chain links TRBV10-3 to TRBJ2-7; D call uncertain. CDR3 length: 12 amino acids. The germline V and J ends were trimmed by 3 bases and 2 bases, with 5 bases remaining between them. Germline V gene sequence: CDR1 ENHRY, CDR2 SYGVKD. CDR3 sequence reads: CAISDTTYEQYF. In DNA, the CDR3 is TGTGCCATCAGTGATACTACCTACGAGCAGTACTTC.

The genes are TRBV5-1 and TRBJ2-7; 9 nucleotides match TRBD2. Trimming cost V 0 bases and J 5 bases; bases outside gene matches: 6. Germline V gene lookup returns CDR1 SGHRS and CDR2 YFSETQ. CDR3 size: 15 residues. The CDR3 protein is CASSLEGTSFDEQYF. CDR3 DNA sequence: TGCGCCAGCAGCTTGGAAGGGACTAGCTTTGACGAGCAGTACTTC.

The V gene is TRBV9, the J gene TRBJ2-1, with D possibly matching TRBD2 (6 bases). CDR1 and CDR2 (germline): SGDLS, YYNGEE. This CDR3 is 17 amino acids long. V was trimmed by 0 bases and J by 0 bases, leaving 13 bases between them. CDR3: CASSVGLAESSYNEQFF. CDR3 bases: TGTGCCAGCAGCGTAGGGTTAGCGGAGAGCTCCTACAATGAGCAGTTCTTC.

This chain connects TRBV3-1 (or the pseudogene TRBV3-2) to TRBJ2-7; D is unresolved. CDR3 length equals 16 residues. Per germline, CDR1 LGHDT and CDR2 YNNKEL (reference sequence). The V end lost 2 bases, the J end lost 2 bases, and 16 bases lay between the germline ends. The CDR3, as DNA: TGTGCCAGCAGCCAATCGCTGGCCGCCCCGCCCTACGAGCAGTACTTC. Its translation: CASSQSLAAPPYEQYF.

V is TRBV6-5 and J is TRBJ2-7; perhaps TRBD2 as D (7 bases). The V end was cut by 6 bases, the J end by 3 bases, with 15 bases between. This CDR3 is 14 amino acids long. CDR1 MNHEY and CDR2 SVGAGI come from the germline V gene. CDR3 bases: TGTGCCAGCAGAATAGAGGGGGGGCTCTACGAGCAGTACTTC. Residues: CASRIEGGLYEQYF.

CDR3 sequence (DNA): TGTGCCAGTCGGGGGGCTTGGGACACTGAAGCTTTCTTT. This encodes CASRGAWDTEAFF. The chain uses TRBV7-2 and TRBJ1-1; D possibly corresponds to TRBD1 (6 bases). Per germline, CDR1 SGHTA and CDR2 FQGNSA. Trimming stripped 9 bases from V and 3 bases from J, with 14 bases between. This CDR3 has 13 amino acids.

V is TRBV4-2 and J is TRBJ1-5, with TRBD1 identical over 7 bases. CDR1 is LGHNA, CDR2 YNFKEQ, per germline. V was clipped by 0 bases and J by 4 bases; unmatched bases: 6. The length of the CDR3 is 16 residues. The CDR3 spells CASSQDWGDRNQPQHF. The CDR3 DNA follows: TGTGCCAGCAGCCAAGATTGGGGGGACAGAAATCAGCCCCAGCATTTT.

J is TRBJ2-1 and V is TRBV19; D unresolved. The CDR3 has 12 residues. Germline V lookup: CDR1 LNHDA, CDR2 SQIVND (reference sequence). Deletions cut 1 base from V and 10 bases from J, with 8 bases between. The CDR3 region has the DNA TGTGCCAGTAGTATAGTCGGAGCAGAGCAGTTCTTC. Translated: CASSIVGAEQFF.

This clone was recorded only once. The chain joins TRBV4-1 to TRBJ1-3; D call uncertain. The V end lost 0 bases, the J end lost 0 bases, and 9 bases lay between the germline ends. This CDR3 has 16 residues. CDR1 is MGHRA and CDR2 is YSYEKL in the germline V gene. This CDR3 is CASSQDLGVSGNTIYF. As DNA, the CDR3 is TGCGCCAGCAGCCAAGATCTAGGAGTCTCTGGAAACACCATATATTTT.

CDR3 region: CASGSGTTTYNEQFF. The CDR3 bases are TGTGCTAGTGGCTCCGGGACTACCACCTACAATGAGCAGTTCTTC. V gene TRBV12-5 combines with J gene TRBJ2-1; 7 positions agree with TRBD2. The CDR3 is 15 amino acids. J gave up 2 bases and V 6 bases, and 7 bases lay outside the gene matches. CDR1 is LGHNT, CDR2 FRNRAP, per germline.

This clone was found a few times. CDR3 loop: CASSLLREAGGELFF. The CDR3 DNA follows: TGTGCCAGCAGTCTCCTACGGGAGGCTGGCGGGGAGCTGTTTTTT. This chain links TRBV6-5 with TRBJ2-2, with TRBD2 identical over 7 bases. V lost 5 bases to trimming and J lost 7 bases; unmatched junction nucleotides: 10. The germline V gene encodes CDR1 MNHEY and CDR2 SVGAGI. The CDR3 covers 15 residues.

The rearrangement joins TRBV3-1 (or the pseudogene TRBV3-2) to TRBJ1-6, with D possibly TRBD1 on 6 matching bases. This CDR3 comprises 17 residues. Trimming removed 4 bases from V and 7 bases from J, with 20 bases in between. The germline gives CDR1 LGHDT, CDR2 YNNKEL (reference sequence). The CDR3 DNA follows: TGTGCCAGCAGCCCCCCCGGAGGTACAGGGCGCAATTCACCCCTCCACTTT. Protein: CASSPPGGTGRNSPLHF.

The rearrangement links TRBV12-1 to TRBJ1-2; the table calls TRBD1, which could not be checked here. TRBV12-1 is termed a pseudogene. CDR3 length: 16 residues. DNA for the CDR3: TGTGCCAGCAGCTTTACGGGGGACAGGGGTTTTTGGGGCTACACCTTC. This encodes CASSFTGDRGFWGYTF.

The CDR3 spells CASSQAGSSGNTIYF. The DNA of the CDR3 is TGTGCCAGCAGTCAAGCAGGGTCCTCTGGAAACACCATATATTTT. The chain is built from TRBV28 and TRBJ1-3, with D perhaps TRBD1 (5 bases). The CDR3 spans 15 residues. Germline values: CDR1 MDHEN, CDR2 SYDVKM. The ends were cut back, 5 bases at V and 0 bases at J, with 11 bases in the middle. The whole variable domain, remainder taken from reference TRBV28 and TRBJ1-3, is DVKVTQSSRYLVKRTGEKVFLECVQDMDHENMFWYRQDPGLGLRLIYFSYDVKMKEKGDIPEGYSVSREKKERFSLILESASTNQTSMYLCASSQAGSSGNTIYFGEGSWLTVV.

The V and J genes are TRBV30 and TRBJ2-7; D possibly corresponds to TRBD1 (5 bases). CDR3 length: 14 amino acids. The ends were cut back, 0 bases at V and 4 bases at J, with 13 bases in the middle. Germline CDR1 and CDR2: GTSNPN and SVGIG (reference sequence). The CDR3 coding sequence is TGTGCCTGGAGTGTAGGGGCTAGTCAATACGAGCAGTACTTC. It codes for CAWSVGASQYEQYF.